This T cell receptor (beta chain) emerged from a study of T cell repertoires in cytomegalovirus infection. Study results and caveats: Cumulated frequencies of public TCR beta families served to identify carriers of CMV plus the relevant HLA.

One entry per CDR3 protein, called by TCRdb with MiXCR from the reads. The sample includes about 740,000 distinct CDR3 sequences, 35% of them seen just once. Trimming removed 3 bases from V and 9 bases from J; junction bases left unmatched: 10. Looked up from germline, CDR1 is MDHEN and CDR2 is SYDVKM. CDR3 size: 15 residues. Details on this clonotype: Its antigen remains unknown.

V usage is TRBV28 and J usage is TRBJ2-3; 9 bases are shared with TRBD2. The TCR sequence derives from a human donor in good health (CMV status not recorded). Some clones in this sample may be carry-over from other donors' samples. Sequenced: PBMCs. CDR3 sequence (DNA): TGTGCCAGCAGTTTGTATACGCGGGGGGGCCCGACGCAGTATTTT. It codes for CASSLYTRGGPTQYF.